This T cell receptor beta chain originates from a study of T cells in Graves' hyperthyroidism and ophthalmopathy. Regarding the study as a whole: Before onset, by a median of about seven months, the model predicted ophthalmopathy.

Patients with uncontrolled infections, other autoimmune diseases, pregnancy or lactation were excluded. RNA transcripts served as the template for amplifying TCR beta CDR3 regions. A first-round RT-PCR of the TCR CDR3 used the HTBI primer set. Each CDR3 protein gets one entry after TCRdb re-called the multiplex PCR reads with MiXCR. The sample shows about 480,000 distinct CDR3 sequences, about 15% of them seen only once. This clonotype was recorded many times. Its antigen is unknown. The CDR3 loop spans 12 amino acids. Germline V gene sequence: CDR1 SNHLY, CDR2 FYNNEI. Trimming removed 6 bases at V and 5 bases at J, with 7 bases between.

V is TRBV2 and J is TRBJ2-2; tentative D call: TRBD1 (6 bases). Source material: blood. The clonotype was recovered from a woman aged 18-29 years with Graves' hyperthyroidism. CDR3 amino acids: CASRQGTGELFF. CDR3 nucleotide sequence: TGTGCCAGCAGACAGGGAACCGGGGAGCTGTTTTTT.